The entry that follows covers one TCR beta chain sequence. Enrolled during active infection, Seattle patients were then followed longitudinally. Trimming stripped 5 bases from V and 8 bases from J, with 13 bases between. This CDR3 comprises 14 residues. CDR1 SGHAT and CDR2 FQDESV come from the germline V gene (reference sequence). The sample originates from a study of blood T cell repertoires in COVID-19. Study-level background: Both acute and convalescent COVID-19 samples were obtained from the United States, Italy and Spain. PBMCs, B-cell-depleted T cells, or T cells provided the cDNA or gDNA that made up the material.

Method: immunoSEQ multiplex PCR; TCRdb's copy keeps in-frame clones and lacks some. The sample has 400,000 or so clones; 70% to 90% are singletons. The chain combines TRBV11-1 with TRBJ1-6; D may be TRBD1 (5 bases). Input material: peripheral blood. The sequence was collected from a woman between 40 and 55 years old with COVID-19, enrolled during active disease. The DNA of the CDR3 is TGTGCCAGCAGCCACGCCAGGGCGGATTCACCCCTCCACTTT. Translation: CASSHARADSPLHF.